This T cell receptor (beta chain) was sequenced for a study of vaccination and CD4 T cells after COVID-19. The study's findings and limits: Median counts of SARS-CoV-2-reactive clonotypes increased from approximately 21 to 40; this difference was not significant.

Germline V gene lookup returns CDR1 MNHEY and CDR2 SMNVEV (reference sequence). V shed 7 bases and J shed 6 bases, with 18 bases lying between them. This CDR3 has 14 residues. Only a few counts were recorded for this clonotype. Its antigen is undetermined. Scientists ran DNA taken from cultured CD4+ T cells through the Oncomine TCR Beta short-read assay for sequencing. TCRdb analysed the PCR reads with MiXCR anew, one entry per CDR3 protein. Of around 16,000 distinct CDR3 sequences in the sample, 45% to 60% were seen once. Time point denoted: late sampling 161 to 241 days after vaccination in a few convalescent patients. The sample's treatment: roughly 11-day PBMC culture with coronavirus spike peptide pools or control peptides (ViraFEST assay).

This TCR derives from a human donor who had recovered from COVID-19. This specimen was CD4+ T cells from blood, cultured in vitro, taken about 7 months after SARS-CoV-2 vaccination. This chain connects TRBV27 to TRBJ2-5; D is perhaps TRBD1 or TRBD2 (7 bases each). DNA for the CDR3: TGTGCCAGCACAAGAACGCAGGGGGGGAAGACCCAGTACTTC. Translating it yields CASTRTQGGKTQYF.